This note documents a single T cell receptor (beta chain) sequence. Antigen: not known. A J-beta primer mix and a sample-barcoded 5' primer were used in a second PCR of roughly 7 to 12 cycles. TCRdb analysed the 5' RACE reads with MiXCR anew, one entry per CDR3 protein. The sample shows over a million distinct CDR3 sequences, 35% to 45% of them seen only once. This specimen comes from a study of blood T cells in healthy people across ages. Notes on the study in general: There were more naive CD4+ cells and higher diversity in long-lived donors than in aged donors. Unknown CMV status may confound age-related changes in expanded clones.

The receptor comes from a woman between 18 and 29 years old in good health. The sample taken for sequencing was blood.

The CDR3 region is CASSQESGTSAYTQYF. The CDR3 region has the DNA TGTGCCAGCAGCCAAGAGTCGGGGACTAGCGCGTATACGCAGTATTTT. The rearrangement joins TRBV4-2 to TRBJ2-3; TRBD2 matches at 10 bases. CDR1 LGHNA and CDR2 YNFKEQ come from the germline V gene. This CDR3 has 16 amino acids. V shed 0 bases, J shed 7 bases, and the junction held 7 bases outside the gene matches.